This T cell receptor beta chain was recorded in a study of cytomegalovirus exposure and HLA in healthy donors (dated by TCRdb to the late 2010s). Notes on the research overall: An earlier analysis of some 550 of the donors reported about 250 Gb of sequence data and approximately 110 million unique TCR beta sequences from about 200 million T cells. An early release covering approximately 600 HLA-typed donors comprised about 300 gigabases of sequencing data and tens of millions of unique TCR sequences. Among the roughly 380 genotyped donors, about 83% belonged to the genetic ancestry cluster associated with self-reported Caucasian donors. The study aimed to test whether cataloging public T cell receptors could reveal signatures of past pathogen exposure. The T cell repertoires of several hundred subjects were profiled by immunosequencing and related to cytomegalovirus serostatus. Besides the first cohort of some 670 subjects, a separate validation cohort made up of roughly 130 different subjects was used. To predict cytomegalovirus infection status, the study brought together high-throughput TCR immunosequencing, statistical association of individual TCRs with disease status, and machine learning. In a later analysis, previously published TCR beta repertoires from 666 donors were re-analyzed and high-resolution HLA genotyping was added so that TCR occurrence patterns could be studied. The later analysis used no new phenotypic data to find candidate immune exposures, relying instead on TCR beta sequences and their occurrence across donors. In an earlier analysis of about 590 of the donors, high-throughput TCR beta sequencing was used to judge whether each TCR beta V gene segment behaved as functional or pseudogenic. Donor age, sex, ethnicity and CMV serostatus were compiled together with the repertoire data. A later genetic analysis used genome-wide SNP genotypes for about 65% of the roughly 670 donors, treating that subset as a discovery cohort. Every repertoire in the discovery cohort had been generated on one and the same sequencing platform. Both class I and class II loci were covered by HLA typing, at four-digit resolution. The number of typed donors differed by locus: roughly 629-640 for A, B, C, DRB1 and DQB1; 500 to 550 for DQA1; approximately 600 for DPA1; and some 430 for DPB1. Several DR-DQ haplotypes were treated as single units for association and clustering because of strong linkage in the cohort. Across 398 genotyped donors of the cohort, an average of approximately 220,000 unique TCR beta nucleotide sequences per donor were sequenced, and around 20% of those sequences were non-productive.

The cohort comprised 666 healthy bone marrow donors. Cohort members were all nominally healthy when sampled, although unrecorded immune exposures were likely present. The donor was CMV seropositive and was included in the group of 289 seropositive cohort members. A peripheral blood sample was provided by each donor, and peripheral blood mononuclear cells were used for TCR beta sequencing. Genomic DNA extraction from the blood cell samples was performed with the Qiagen DNeasy Blood Extraction Kit. Summary of the overall study and its limitations: The authors suggested that the approach could potentially be extended to other disease states and immunological phenotypes. Across donors, most TCR sequences were observed very rarely, whereas some public TCRs were present in many individuals. A further reported finding was that TCR beta sequences accurately predicted the HLA-A and HLA-B alleles for most subjects in the first cohort. In a later analysis, several top co-occurrence clusters were reported to appear linked to parvovirus B19, influenza, CMV and Epstein-Barr virus. Three of the identified cytomegalovirus-associated TCR beta chains were confirmed in vitro to be specific for cytomegalovirus antigens. Only TCR beta chains were sequenced in this cohort, and the absence of alpha or paired-chain data limited detectable features. Because HLA typing was missing for some donors at each locus, association tests included only the typed subset. A later analysis found that most CMV-associated TCR beta chains appeared HLA-restricted, with HLA associations seemingly driven largely by CMV exposure. A cluster of highly shared sequence variants was judged likely to represent a technical artifact of the sequencing pipeline. The study listed over 150 TCR beta chains as associated with cytomegalovirus. In a later genetic analysis, fewer N-insertions in productive TCRs were reported among donors in an Asian-associated ancestry cluster than the roughly 700-donor mean. Correlated functional status among segregating V segments might reflect linkage disequilibrium, but an unknown experimental factor could not be ruled out. Some IMGT-functional V segments, including TRBV6-2 and TRBV6-3, could not be distinguished by the 87-base-pair reads and were therefore excluded. Roughly uniform sequencing depth across donors was assumed in presence/absence analyses, although this assumption may not hold. In a later analysis, TCR association rates were found to vary across HLA loci, with the most associated TCRs seen for DRB1 alleles and the fewest for HLA-C alleles. In an earlier analysis of 587 of the donors, most TCR beta V segments appeared in productive rearrangements about 87% or about 30% of the time, broadly matching IMGT annotations. An association between a missense DCLRE1C variant and V-gene and J-gene trimming of TCR beta chains was found in a later genetic analysis and replicated in an independent cohort. Because counts were too low, some 17 rarely observed V segments, including chromosome 9 orphons, were left out of the earlier analysis of about 500 of the donors. For the cohort, immune exposure information was limited to CMV serostatus. Specific HLA alleles were associated with over 15,000 TCR beta sequences at a false discovery rate of 0.05 in a later analysis. In both the original and validation cohorts, the classifier was reported to diagnose cytomegalovirus status with high specificity and sensitivity. A later analysis found that HLA-associated TCR beta chains were more clonally expanded and had lower generation probabilities than equally common non-associated chains. When HLA alleles, especially DR and DQ, strongly co-occurred, TCR associations were difficult to assign to individual alleles.

To prepare the library, the immunoSEQ multiplex PCR assay was applied. A mixture of 60 forward primers for TCR Vbeta segments and 13 reverse primers for TCR Jbeta segments was used in the multiplex PCR. The CDR3 region of rearranged TCR beta genes was amplified from genomic DNA with a multiplex PCR assay. The Illumina HiSeq System was used to sequence the amplified TCR beta libraries as 87-base-pair reads. For the original study's pipeline: A later analysis counted approximately 84 million unique TCR beta chains across the 690 or so repertoires, and roughly 10 million of these chains were shared by at least two donors. To remove PCR and sequencing errors, raw reads were error-corrected and collapsed into unique sequences using a nearest-neighbor algorithm that merged closely related sequences. To assign V, D and J gene segments, CDR3 sequences were aligned to IMGT reference sequences. Each retained sequence needed at least a six-nucleotide match to both a V gene segment and a J gene segment. A rearrangement was called productive if the CDR3 had no stop codons and remained in frame with V and J, and every other rearrangement was called non-productive. Following IMGT convention, CDR3 was defined as the stretch from the second conserved V-encoded cysteine up to the conserved J-encoded phenylalanine. In an earlier analysis of more than 550 of the donors, sequences lacking an unambiguous match to a single V gene segment were excluded. An earlier analysis of 587 of the donors classified V segments as functional when productive rearrangements were above 56.7% and as segregating when the standard deviation between donors was above 5%. To diagnose cytomegalovirus status from the catalog of TCR beta chain sequences, a statistical classification framework was built. A later analysis assigned V and J genes by comparing TCR nucleotide sequences with IMGT/GENE-DB human TR gene sequences. A later analysis assigned CDR3 sequences and most-parsimonious VDJ recombination scenarios with the TCRdist pipeline. A later analysis defined each TCR beta chain by its CDR3 amino acid sequence plus V-gene family, and excluded reads lacking a unique V-gene family. A later analysis removed nearly 600 highly shared, low-generation-probability nucleotide sequences to deal with suspected cross-contamination and a sequencing artifact. In a later analysis, a clonal expansion index for each public chain was calculated from normalized within-repertoire ranks of inferred template counts. In a later analysis, generation probabilities were computed with a VDJ recombination model fitted to out-of-frame rearrangements, and the resulting probabilities were checked against IGoR. A later analysis scored TCR-TCR, TCR-HLA and TCR-CMV co-occurrence with hypergeometric tests, applying a repertoire-size bias correction to TCR pairs. A later analysis estimated false discovery rates by permuting HLA or CMV assignments 20 times. A later analysis grouped co-occurring TCRs with DBSCAN, adding TCRdist sequence similarity when clustering within HLA-allele-positive subsets. Repertoires with fewer than 30,000 or more than 120,000 public chains, plus five repertoires with anomalous nucleotide sharing, were excluded from co-occurrence clustering. This is the immuneACCESS table as TCRdb keeps it, with only in-frame sequences that have V and J called. A part of the clones is gone; compared with another copy, unresolved V genes explain less than half, and the rest is unexplained. V, J and clone size are taken as reported in that table, and D and trimming were inferred from the DNA itself. This sample holds 90,000 to 150,000 clones; more than 60% were observed only once. The ten top clones hold less than 12% of the sample.

With respect to this clone: Its antigen is not yet known. No much larger clone is present one base from it, and per-base qualities are unavailable.

Per the germline V gene, ENHRY is the CDR1 and SYGVKD is the CDR2. V and J are trimmed by 8 bases and 5 bases, and the gene matches miss 15 bases of the junction. The CDR3 goes from the cysteine to the phenylalanine over 17 residues. Only the CDR3 portion is preserved as DNA: 51 bases, with reading frame beginning at the first base. The sequenced sample consisted of PBMCs. The origin of this receptor is a middle-aged man in good health and CMV-seropositive. Here the chain combines TRBV10-3 and TRBJ2-7; 13 junctional bases match TRBD2. CDR3 protein: CAIVIGGQTSGRNEQYF. DNA sequence: TGTGCCATCGTGATCGGGGGACAGACTAGCGGGAGGAACGAGCAGTACTTC.